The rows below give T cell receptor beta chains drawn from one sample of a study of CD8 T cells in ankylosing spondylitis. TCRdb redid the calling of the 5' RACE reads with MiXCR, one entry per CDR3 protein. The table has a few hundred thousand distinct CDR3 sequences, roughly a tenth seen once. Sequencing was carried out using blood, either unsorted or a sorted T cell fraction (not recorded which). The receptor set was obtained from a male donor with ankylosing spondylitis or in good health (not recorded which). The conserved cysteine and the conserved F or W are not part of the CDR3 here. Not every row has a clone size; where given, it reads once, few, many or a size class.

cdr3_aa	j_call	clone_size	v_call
SAPRDWARLPNYGYT	TRBJ1-2	many	TRBV20-1
ATSASKYNEQF	TRBJ2-1	many	TRBV24-1
ASSLLRSLAKNIQY	TRBJ2-4	many	TRBV12-3/TRBV12-4
ASSRSGGVQETQY	TRBJ2-5	few	TRBV7-2
ASSLGGGNNFGYT	TRBJ1-2	many	TRBV5-1
ASSLAGGYT	TRBJ1-2	many	TRBV7-2
ASSLALTYEQY	TRBJ2-7	many	TRBV5-1
ASSHEGLSTDTQY	TRBJ2-3	few	TRBV7-3
ASSYSGGNTEAF	TRBJ1-1	many	TRBV6-2/TRBV6-3
ASSPLRRGSYEQY	TRBJ2-7	many	TRBV3-1
SATGQGSPKVWGYT	TRBJ1-2	many	TRBV20-1
SARDDGSYEQY	TRBJ2-7	many	TRBV20-1
SAPGPGIAYEQY	TRBJ2-7	few	TRBV20-1
SPSGGISNQPQH	TRBJ1-5	many	TRBV20-1
AISEAVDGYT	TRBJ1-2	NA	TRBV10-3
ASSRTGISTDTQY	TRBJ2-3	few	TRBV7-9
ASSWLGQGYEQY	TRBJ2-7	NA	TRBV5-1
ASSLRGIYEQY	TRBJ2-7	many	TRBV7-6
ASSTRASGTDTQY	TRBJ2-3	few	TRBV7-3
ASNLRGEAF	TRBJ1-1	many	TRBV5-1
ASSSPRDRGAF	TRBJ1-1	few	TRBV7-2
SGIQGSTDTQY	TRBJ2-3	few	TRBV29-1
SVGWGNQPQH	TRBJ1-5	many	TRBV29-1
ASSADGNQPQH	TRBJ1-5	NA	TRBV7-9
ASSNTPSQGRFDNEQF	TRBJ2-1	many	TRBV7-3
SARQGPRTQY	TRBJ2-5	many	TRBV20-1
SAPEEIPSYNEQF	TRBJ2-1	many	TRBV20-1
ASSPTSQDTQY	TRBJ2-3	many	TRBV27
ASSLIGQGNTEAF	TRBJ1-1	many	TRBV5-1
ATSEPRDSETQY	TRBJ2-5	NA	TRBV24-1
ASSTSGGFRTDTQY	TRBJ2-3	many	TRBV5-1
SVGKFGGNEQF	TRBJ2-1	many	TRBV29-1
ASSLPGAAYEQY	TRBJ2-7	many	TRBV5-5
ASSLSVLDEQF	TRBJ2-1	few	TRBV11-3
ASRQGAQSSYNEQF	TRBJ2-1	many	TRBV7-9
SVRDQGETQY	TRBJ2-5	few	TRBV29-1
ASSVEPLNTESF	TRBJ1-1	NA	TRBV9
ASTPSRGNYGYT	TRBJ1-2	few	TRBV19
ASRSQETQY	TRBJ2-5	few	TRBV5-1
ASSLGRPTGEKLF	TRBJ1-4	many	TRBV12-3/TRBV12-4
ASSQDRTGGKDQPQH	TRBJ1-5	many	TRBV3-1
ASSATDFTDTQY	TRBJ2-3	many	TRBV5-1
SAAPAGSRETQY	TRBJ2-5	NA	TRBV29-1